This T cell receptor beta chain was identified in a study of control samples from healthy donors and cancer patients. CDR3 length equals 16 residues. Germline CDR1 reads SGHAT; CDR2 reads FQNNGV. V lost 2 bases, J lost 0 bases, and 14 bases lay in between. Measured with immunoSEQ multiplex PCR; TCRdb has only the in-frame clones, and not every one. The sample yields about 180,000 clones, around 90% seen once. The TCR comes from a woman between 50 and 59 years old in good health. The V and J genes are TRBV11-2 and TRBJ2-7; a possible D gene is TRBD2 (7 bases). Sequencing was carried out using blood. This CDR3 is CASSLLRGQSSYEQYF. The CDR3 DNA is TGTGCCAGCAGCTTATTGCGGGGGCAGAGCTCCTACGAGCAGTACTTC.